These T cell receptor beta chains were read from a single sample in a study of T cells in Graves' hyperthyroidism and ophthalmopathy. TCRdb re-called the multiplex PCR reads with MiXCR, one entry per CDR3 protein. The sample lists a few hundred thousand distinct CDR3 sequences, 46% occurring once. The sequencing input was peripheral blood or thyroid tissue (not recorded which). The receptors originated from a woman under 30 with Graves' hyperthyroidism. CDR3s include the opening cysteine and the closing phenylalanine or tryptophan. Each record gives: D gene, J gene, V gene, CDR3 protein. D genes are given only for firm matches.

. TRBJ1-6 TRBV6-5 CASSYGTPYNSPLHF
. TRBJ1-5 TRBV24-1 CATSGSKGSGNQPQHF
. TRBJ1-6 TRBV15 CATSRVVGDSPLHF
TRBD1 TRBJ2-2 TRBV7-9 CASSPRTGANTGELFF
. TRBJ1-1 TRBV20-1 CSAKGHANTEAFF
. TRBJ1-2 TRBV11-2 CASTPDGKWGYTF
. TRBJ1-6 TRBV5-1 CASSPGAGGSPLHF
TRBD1 TRBJ1-1 TRBV19 CASSIRQGRVTEAFF
. TRBJ2-7 TRBV7-9 CASSPHTLTDHSYEQYF
. TRBJ2-7 TRBV5-1 CASTTAYEQYF
TRBD1 TRBJ1-2 TRBV7-8 CASSLSDRAGGYTF
. TRBJ2-3 TRBV20-1 CSASPGTDTQYF
. TRBJ2-7 TRBV11-1 CASSSDTLGRDEQYF
. TRBJ1-1 TRBV20-1 CSAAQWEATEAFF
TRBD1 TRBJ2-7 TRBV7-2 CASSYRDRGWFEQYF
. TRBJ1-1 TRBV13 CASSLGTITETDTEAFF
TRBD2 TRBJ2-5 TRBV19 CASTVGLAGQGETQYF
TRBD2 TRBJ2-7 TRBV20-1 CSASSSGISYEQYF
. TRBJ1-1 TRBV20-1 CSASEGLNTAAFF
. TRBJ1-3 TRBV10-3 CAISEPVGVGNTIYF
. TRBJ1-3 TRBV7-9 CASSLGLPSGNTIYF
. TRBJ1-2 TRBV5-1 CASGEESGLGGYTF
. TRBJ1-1 TRBV29-1 CSVEESQGKAFF
TRBD2 TRBJ2-2 TRBV19 CASKGSGRDTGELFF
TRBD1 TRBJ1-5 TRBV7-9 CASSGTGTNQPQHF
TRBD1 TRBJ1-1 TRBV24-1 CASGGQGELVAFF
. TRBJ2-5 TRBV24-1 CATSDSDLETQYF
. TRBJ1-2 TRBV5-1 CASSLRRERNGYTF
TRBD1 TRBJ1-1 TRBV29-1 CSVGDRTMNTEAFF
. TRBJ1-2 TRBV24-1 CASSAPFSEDYGYTF
. TRBJ2-5 TRBV11-1 CASSHTGVGETQYF
TRBD1 TRBJ1-5 TRBV13 CASSGTGGFQPQHF
TRBD1 TRBJ2-7 TRBV2 CASSRADRVEQYF
. TRBJ2-7 TRBV5-1 CASSVERYEQYF
. TRBJ2-2 TRBV29-1 CSVDTGSGTGELFF
. TRBJ2-7 TRBV7-9 CAGTPRDGTYEQYF
. TRBJ1-4 TRBV7-8 CASRSENEKLFF
TRBD2 TRBJ2-5 TRBV6-1 CASSQPGLAGETQYF
TRBD1 TRBJ1-5 TRBV12-3/TRBV12-4 CASRGGQGGNQPQHF
TRBD2 TRBJ2-7 TRBV7-2 CASSLGTSGTYEQYF
TRBD1 TRBJ1-4 TRBV20-1 CSARRQGVAEKLFF
TRBD2 TRBJ2-2 TRBV5-1 CASSLSSGSGTGELFF
TRBD1 TRBJ2-5 TRBV24-1 CATSGTGGSRETQYF
. TRBJ1-6 TRBV10-3 CASSDTGNYNSPLHF
TRBD1 TRBJ1-2 TRBV2 CASSETGVPSYTF
TRBD1 TRBJ1-5 TRBV24-1 CATSDSGQDFQPQHF
. TRBJ1-2 TRBV5-1 CASNGQWYSGYTF
TRBD1 TRBJ2-7 TRBV19 CASSVGTGAEQYF
. TRBJ1-5 TRBV15 CATSRDTGPNQPQHF
. TRBJ2-5 TRBV13 CASKTAGRSQETQYF
. TRBJ1-2 TRBV7-2 CASSVGTRNYGYTF